This entry is about one T cell receptor beta chain. The data were taken from a study of blood T cell repertoires in COVID-19. Whole-study context: Acute and convalescent COVID-19 specimens originated in the United States, Italy and Spain.

As originally analysed: Using reference gene primer amplification, nucleated cell counts were estimated. Using immunoSEQ multiplex PCR, the repertoire was profiled, and TCRdb retains in-frame clones only, with some absent. V, J and clone size reflect that table, while D and trimming were determined from the DNA. Of 330,000 or so clones listed, approximately 88% were seen once; the top ten hold 5%. Individuals drawn from approximately 26 US areas were about 18 to 95 years old. Self-reported history from a screening survey and questionnaire set each donor's cohort. This TCR was sampled from a man younger than 45 who had recovered from COVID-19. The specimen was PBMCs or T cells enriched from blood (not recorded which).

In DNA form, the CDR3 reads TGTGCCAGTAGTACCGGGACTAGACCCCACGAGCAGTACTTC. Protein product: CASSTGTRPHEQYF. The chain has TRBV19 and TRBJ2-7; 8 positions agree with TRBD2. Germline V gene sequence: CDR1 LNHDA, CDR2 SQIVND (reference sequence). CDR3 length equals 14 residues. The ends lost 4 bases at V and 5 bases at J; junction bases unmatched: 7.